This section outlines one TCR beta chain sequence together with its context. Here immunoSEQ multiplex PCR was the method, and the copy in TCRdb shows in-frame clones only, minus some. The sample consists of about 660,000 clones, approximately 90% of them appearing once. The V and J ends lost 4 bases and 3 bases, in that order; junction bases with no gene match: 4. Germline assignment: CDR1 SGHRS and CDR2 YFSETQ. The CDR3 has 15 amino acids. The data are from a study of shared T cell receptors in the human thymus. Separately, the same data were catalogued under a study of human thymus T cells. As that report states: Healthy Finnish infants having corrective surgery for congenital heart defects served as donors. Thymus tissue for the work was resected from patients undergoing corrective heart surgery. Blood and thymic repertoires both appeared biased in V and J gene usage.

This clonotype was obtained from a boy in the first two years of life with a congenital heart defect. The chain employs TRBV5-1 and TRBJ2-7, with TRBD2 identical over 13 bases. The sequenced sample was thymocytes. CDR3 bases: TGCGCCAGCAGCAGACTAGCGGGGGGACTCTACGAGCAGTACTTC. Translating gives CASSRLAGGLYEQYF.